This T cell receptor beta chain was documented in a study of shared clonotypes between healthy human individuals. On the study more broadly: In total, the donors were two women and a few men aged 18 to 49. The plates for each donor numbered three CD4 naive, three CD4 memory, two CD8 naive and one CD8 memory.

Profiled with immunoSEQ multiplex PCR; TCRdb holds only in-frame clones, not every one. Of approximately 2,300,000 clones listed, 85% to 95% are singletons. The authors divided CD4+ cells into CD45RA+ naive and CD45RA-negative memory subsets. Germline CDR1 and CDR2: SGHTA and FQGNSA. Trimming took off 7 bases at V and 7 bases at J, with 16 bases between the two ends. CDR3 length: 13 amino acids. General observations from the study: Non-shared clonotypes displayed generation probabilities falling below those of clonotypes present in all four donors.

Points on this clone: As yet, its antigen is unknown.

This receptor was identified in a man in his late teens or twenties in good health. Some clones in this sample may be carry-over from other donors' samples. The material sequenced was naive CD4+ T cells from PBMCs. Subset given: CD45RA+ positively selected. This chain uses TRBV7-2 with TRBJ1-2; TRBD1 might be the D (6 bases). For the CDR3, the DNA is TGTGCCAGCAACCCACAGGGTACTACTGGCTACACCTTC. Protein: CASNPQGTTGYTF. Using reference TRBV7-2 and TRBJ1-2 for the parts outside the CDR3, the full variable domain is GAGVSQSPSNKVTEKGKDVELRCDPISGHTALYWYRQSLGQGLEFLIYFQGNSAPDKSGLPSDRFSAERTGGSVSTLTIQRTQQEDSAVYLCASNPQGTTGYTFGSGTRLTVV.